This T cell receptor (beta chain) emerged from a study of T-cell reconstitution after alpha-beta-depleted transplantation in children. Findings and limits, study-wide: T-cell counts and diversity were attributed mostly to newly produced T cells one year after transplant. Elevated TCRbeta diversity at day 60 was traced, in some patients, to surviving recipient T cells and thymic progenitors. Several hundred rapidly expanded clones from non-depleted graft cells reportedly supplied alpha-beta T cells about two months post-transplant.

CDR1 and CDR2 (germline): LNHDA, SQIVND (reference sequence). V was clipped by 6 bases and J by 7 bases, with 11 bases between them. The CDR3 totals 12 residues. A TCRbeta library incorporating unique molecular identifiers was prepared. Using its own MiXCR run on the PCR reads, TCRdb lists one record per CDR3 protein. The data show some 200,000 distinct CDR3 sequences, with roughly 6.3% seen just once and approximately 4.1% held by the top ten. This clonotype was seen a few times. Its antigen is currently unknown. Sequences were derived from PBMCs, sampled before TCRalphabeta/CD19-depleted stem cell transplant. The J gene is TRBJ2-3, the V gene TRBV19; D remains unclear. The receptor's source is a girl under three years old with combined immunodeficiency, due to receive a stem cell transplant. The CDR3 reads CASSPVGYTQYF. CDR3 nucleotide sequence: TGTGCCAGTAGCCCCGTGGGATATACGCAGTATTTT.